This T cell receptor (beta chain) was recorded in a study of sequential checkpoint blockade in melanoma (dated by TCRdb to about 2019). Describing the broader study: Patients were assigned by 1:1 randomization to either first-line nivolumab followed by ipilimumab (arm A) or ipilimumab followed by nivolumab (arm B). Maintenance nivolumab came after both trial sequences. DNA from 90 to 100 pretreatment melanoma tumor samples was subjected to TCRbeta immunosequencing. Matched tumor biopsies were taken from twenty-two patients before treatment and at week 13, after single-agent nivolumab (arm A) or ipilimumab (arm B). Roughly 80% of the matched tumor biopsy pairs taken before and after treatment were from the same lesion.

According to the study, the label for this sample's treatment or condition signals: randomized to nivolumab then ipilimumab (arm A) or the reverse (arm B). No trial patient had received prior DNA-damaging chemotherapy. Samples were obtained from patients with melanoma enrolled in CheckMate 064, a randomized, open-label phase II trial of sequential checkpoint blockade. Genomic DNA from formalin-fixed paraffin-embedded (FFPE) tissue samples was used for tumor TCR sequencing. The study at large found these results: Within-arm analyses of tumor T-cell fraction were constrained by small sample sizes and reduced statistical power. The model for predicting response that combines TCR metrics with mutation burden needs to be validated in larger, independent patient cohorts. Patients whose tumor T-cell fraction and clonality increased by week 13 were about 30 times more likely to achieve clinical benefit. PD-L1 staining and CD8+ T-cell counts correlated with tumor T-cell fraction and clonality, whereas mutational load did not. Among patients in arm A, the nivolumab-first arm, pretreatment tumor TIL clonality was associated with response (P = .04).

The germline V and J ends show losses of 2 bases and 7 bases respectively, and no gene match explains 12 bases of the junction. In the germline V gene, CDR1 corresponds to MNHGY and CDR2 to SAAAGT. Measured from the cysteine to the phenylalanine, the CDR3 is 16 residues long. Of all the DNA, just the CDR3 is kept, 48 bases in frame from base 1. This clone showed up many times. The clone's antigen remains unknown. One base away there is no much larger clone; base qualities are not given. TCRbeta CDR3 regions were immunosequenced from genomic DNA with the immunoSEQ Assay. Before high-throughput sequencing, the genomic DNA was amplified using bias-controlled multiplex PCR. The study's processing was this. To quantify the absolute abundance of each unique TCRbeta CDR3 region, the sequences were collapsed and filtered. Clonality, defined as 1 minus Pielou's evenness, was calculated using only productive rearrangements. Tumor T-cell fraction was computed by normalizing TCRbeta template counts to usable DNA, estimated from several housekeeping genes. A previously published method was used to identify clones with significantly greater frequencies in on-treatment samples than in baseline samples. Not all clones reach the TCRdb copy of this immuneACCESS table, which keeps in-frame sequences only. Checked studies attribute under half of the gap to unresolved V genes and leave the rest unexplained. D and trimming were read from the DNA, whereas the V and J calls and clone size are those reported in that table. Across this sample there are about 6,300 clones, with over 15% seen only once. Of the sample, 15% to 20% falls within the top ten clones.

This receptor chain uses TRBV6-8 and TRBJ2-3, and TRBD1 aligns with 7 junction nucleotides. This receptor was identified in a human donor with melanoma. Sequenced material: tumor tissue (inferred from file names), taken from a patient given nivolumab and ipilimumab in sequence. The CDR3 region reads CASSYPGTVTGNTQYF. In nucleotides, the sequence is TGTGCCAGCAGTTACCCCGGGACAGTCACTGGTAATACGCAGTATTTT.